This T cell receptor beta chain was retrieved from a study of CD8+CD57+ T cells in acquired aplastic anemia. Only patients with CD8+CD57+ cell expansion on flow cytometry were chosen for sequencing. Every patient had severe acquired aplastic anemia. All patients were therapy-naive when blood was sampled. For CDR3 and TCR beta VDJ profiling, genomic DNA was the template used. TCRdb reanalysed the reads using MiXCR and keeps one entry per CDR3 protein. The data hold about 180,000 distinct CDR3 sequences, with about 44% observed a single time. The CDR3 consists of 13 residues. From germline, CDR1 is SGHVS and CDR2 FQNEAQ. Trimming pared 7 bases from V and 2 bases from J, leaving 11 bases between. To note about this clonotype: The antigen is not known.

Broader study findings: Both patients and controls carried the same twenty-nine CD8+ CDR3 sequences.

The sequencing sample was made of sorted CD4+, CD8+, or CD8+CD57+ T cells (not recorded which) from PBMCs. The V gene is TRBV7-8, the J gene TRBJ2-5; TRBD2 is a possible D gene (5 bases). The clonotype was recovered from a human donor with aplastic anemia. In nucleotides, the CDR3 is TGTGCCAGCACCCTGACGGGGCAAGAGACCCAGTACTTC. Encoded protein: CASTLTGQETQYF.